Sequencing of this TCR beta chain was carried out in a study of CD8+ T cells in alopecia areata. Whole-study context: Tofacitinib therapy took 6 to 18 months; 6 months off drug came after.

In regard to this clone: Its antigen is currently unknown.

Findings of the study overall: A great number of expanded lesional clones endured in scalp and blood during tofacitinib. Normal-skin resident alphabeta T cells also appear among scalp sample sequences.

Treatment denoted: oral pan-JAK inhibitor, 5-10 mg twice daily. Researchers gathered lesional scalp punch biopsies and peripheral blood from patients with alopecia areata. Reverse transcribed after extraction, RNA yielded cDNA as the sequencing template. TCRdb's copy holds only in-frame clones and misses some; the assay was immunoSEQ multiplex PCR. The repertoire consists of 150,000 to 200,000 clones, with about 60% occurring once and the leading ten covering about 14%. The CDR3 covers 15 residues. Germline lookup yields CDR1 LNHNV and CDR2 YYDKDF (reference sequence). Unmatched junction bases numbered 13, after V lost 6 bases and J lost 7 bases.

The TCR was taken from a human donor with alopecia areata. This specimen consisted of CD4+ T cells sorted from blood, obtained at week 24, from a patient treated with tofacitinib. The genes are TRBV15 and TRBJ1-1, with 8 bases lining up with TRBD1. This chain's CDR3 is CATRGIGTGGLEAFF. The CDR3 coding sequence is TGTGCCACCAGAGGGATCGGGACAGGAGGTCTTGAAGCTTTCTTT.